The clone carrying this T cell receptor beta chain was detected only once. The antigen is not known. V was pared by 2 bases and J by 3 bases, with 6 bases of the junction left unmatched. This CDR3 comprises 15 residues. Germline CDR1 and CDR2: MNHNS and SASEGT. Sequencing used immunoSEQ multiplex PCR; TCRdb keeps in-frame clones, though not all of them. The table lists roughly 24,000 clones, 80% to 95% of them singletons. This sample is part of a study of chemoradiotherapy in HPV16-positive cancers. Study context: A couple of HPV16-positive patients' cells yielded candidate HPV-specific clones and common motifs. Study-wide results and caveats: In HPV16-positive patients, HPV-responsive T-cell expansion tracked better recurrence-free survival.

The receptor was isolated from a human donor with HPV-associated anogenital cancer. This specimen was blood, taken from a patient who underwent chemoradiotherapy. The rearrangement links TRBV6-1 to TRBJ2-7; 8 bases line up with TRBD2. The CDR3 region has the DNA TGTGCCAGCAGTGAAAGGGCGGGAGGCCTCTACGAGCAGTACTTC. Protein sequence: CASSERAGGLYEQYF.